This T cell receptor beta chain was profiled in a study of blood T cell repertoires in COVID-19. Study-wide context: PBMCs, B-cell-depleted T cells, or T cells provided the cDNA or gDNA that made up the material.

The V segment lost 4 bases and the J segment 3 bases; nucleotides outside the gene matches: 9. The CDR3 is made up of 16 amino acids. Germline V gene data show CDR1 as ENHRY and CDR2 as SYGVKD. This clone was counted between two and nine times. The data were produced by immunoSEQ multiplex PCR, yet TCRdb's version contains in-frame clones alone and is incomplete. Seen here are some 89,000 clones, roughly three quarters observed once, and the top ten hold roughly 12%. The source material was peripheral blood. This clonotype was obtained from a man between 65 and 85 years old with acute or convalescent COVID-19. The chain is built from TRBV10-3 and TRBJ2-5, with 9 bases identical to TRBD2. CDR3 region: CAISGGQGLAEETQYF. As DNA, the CDR3 is TGTGCCATCAGTGGAGGTCAGGGACTAGCCGAAGAGACCCAGTACTTC.